This TCR beta chain derives from a study of CD8 T cells in Susac syndrome. The V and J ends lost 5 bases and 1 base, in that order; junction bases with no gene match: 11. CDR3 size: 17 residues. Random-hexamer reverse transcription was applied to about 0.45 to 1 ug RNA. TCRdb processed the immunoSEQ multiplex PCR reads anew with MiXCR; each CDR3 protein has one entry. Among 160,000 or so distinct CDR3 sequences, 85% to 95% were seen once, and the ten largest hold roughly 0.11%. The clonotype was recovered from a human donor with Susac syndrome. This chain joins TRBV12-3 or TRBV12-4 and TRBJ1-1, with TRBD1 identical over 9 bases. Sequenced material: CD4+ T cells from PBMCs. The CDR3 nucleotides read TGTGCCAGCAGTCTCCGACGGACAGGGGAGTGGAACACTGAAGCTTTCTTT. This sequence encodes CASSLRRTGEWNTEAFF.